The 32 T cell receptor beta chains below were found in one sample sequenced in a study of blood T cell repertoires in COVID-19. TCRdb keeps only in-frame clones here, not all; method: immunoSEQ multiplex PCR. The table includes about 180,000 clones, 70% to 85% detected once. The sequencing sample was made of PBMCs or T cells enriched from blood (not recorded which). The receptors come from a woman in her fifties or sixties who had recovered from COVID-19.

The rearrangement uses TRBV28 and TRBJ2-5, with D perhaps TRBD1 (5 bases). V was clipped by 8 bases and J by 0 bases, with 16 bases between them. The germline V gene encodes CDR1 MDHEN and CDR2 SYDVKM. CDR3 length: 15 residues. CDR3 sequence (DNA): TGTGCCAGCTCTATCGGACAAGATTACCAAGAGACCCAGTACTTC. Protein sequence: CASSIGQDYQETQYF.

J is TRBJ2-3 and V is TRBV15; D unresolved. This CDR3 comprises 13 residues. V lost 6 bases and J lost 4, with 11 bases in between. Germline V gene data show CDR1 as LNHNV and CDR2 as YYDKDF (reference sequence). CDR3 in amino acids: CATRAMSADTQYF. The CDR3 DNA is TGTGCCACCAGGGCGATGAGCGCAGATACGCAGTATTTT.

The rearrangement joins TRBV28 to TRBJ2-7; 12 bases map to TRBD1. The V segment lost 6 bases and the J segment 2 bases; nucleotides outside the gene matches: 2. The germline CDR1 and CDR2 sequences are MDHEN and SYDVKM. The CDR3 has 14 amino acids. CDR3 protein: CASRGQGATYEQYF. As DNA, the CDR3 is TGTGCCAGCAGGGGACAGGGGGCCACCTACGAGCAGTACTTC.

V usage is TRBV4-3 and J usage is TRBJ1-2, with 8 positions matching TRBD1. The CDR3 is 17 residues long. The V segment lost 4 bases and the J segment 2 bases; nucleotides outside the gene matches: 12. The germline CDR1 and CDR2 sequences are LGHNA and YSLEER. This CDR3 is CASSRYRQTGVNYGYTF. The CDR3 region has the DNA TGCGCCAGCAGCCGGTACCGCCAGACAGGGGTGAACTATGGCTACACCTTC.

This clone was seen just once. The chain links TRBV19 to TRBJ2-1; D possibly corresponds to TRBD2 (6 bases). Trimming pared 0 bases from V and 1 base from J, leaving 10 bases between. Germline V gene sequence: CDR1 LNHDA, CDR2 SQIVND (reference sequence). The CDR3 is 16 amino acids. CDR3 sequence: CASSIDRSGSYNEQFF. CDR3 nucleotide sequence: TGTGCCAGTAGTATAGATCGGAGCGGGTCCTACAATGAGCAGTTCTTC.

This clone was detected a few times. The chain employs TRBV9 and TRBJ1-2; 7 nucleotides align to TRBD1. The CDR3 length is 14 residues. The V segment lost 4 bases and the J segment 8 bases; nucleotides outside the gene matches: 11. Germline CDR1 and CDR2: SGDLS and YYNGEE. Here the CDR3 DNA reads TGTGCCAGCAGCAGATGGACAGGCCTCTCGGGCTACACCTTC. As protein: CASSRWTGLSGYTF.

About this clone: The same CDR3 is also encoded by other DNA sequences in this sample. The chain has TRBV5-1 and TRBJ2-1; 12 bases line up with TRBD2. V shed 1 base, J shed 6 bases, and the junction held 2 bases outside the gene matches. Per the germline V gene, CDR1 is SGHRS and CDR2 is YFSETQ. The CDR3 has 15 residues. Here the CDR3 DNA reads TGCGCCAGCAGCTTGCTAGCGGGAGGGTCCAATGAGCAGTTCTTC. Translated: CASSLLAGGSNEQFF.

This rearrangement joins TRBV6-5 to TRBJ2-5, with 10 bases aligning to TRBD2. Germline values: CDR1 MNHEY, CDR2 SVGAGI. The trim removed 4 bases at V and 2 bases at J, leaving 7 bases unmatched. There are 16 residues in the CDR3. As DNA, the CDR3 is TGTGCCAGCAGTTCTGAACTACTAGCGGGGCAAGAGACCCAGTACTTC. Protein product: CASSSELLAGQETQYF.

This chain connects TRBV4-2 to TRBJ2-7; TRBD1 aligns across 8 bases. Germline CDR1 is LGHNA and CDR2 is YNFKEQ. There are 15 residues in the CDR3. With V trimmed by 5 bases and J by 2 bases, 8 bases remained unmatched. The CDR3 DNA sequence: TGTGCCAGCAGCAGTGCGTCAGGGGGCCCCTACGAGCAGTACTTC. Protein sequence: CASSSASGGPYEQYF.

The V gene is TRBV9, the J gene TRBJ2-7, with 9 bases that match TRBD1. This CDR3 comprises 14 residues. From germline, CDR1 is SGDLS and CDR2 YYNGEE. With 4 bases clipped from V and 5 bases from J, the junction kept 7 bases outside the gene matches. This CDR3 reads CASSRGQGGDEQYF. The CDR3, as DNA: TGTGCCAGCAGCCGGGGACAGGGAGGCGACGAGCAGTACTTC.

V and J are TRBV16 and TRBJ1-1; D is possibly TRBD1 (5 bases). CDR3 length: 15 amino acids. V was pared by 2 bases and J by 3 bases, with 13 bases between. The germline CDR1 and CDR2 sequences are KGHSY and FQNENV. CDR3 in DNA: TGTGCCAGCAGCCAAATGGGTACGGGGGACACTGAAGCTTTCTTT. Translated, it gives CASSQMGTGDTEAFF.

The chain uses TRBV19 and TRBJ1-5; 10 bases align to TRBD1. The CDR3 runs 15 residues. CDR1 is LNHDA, CDR2 SQIVND, per germline (reference sequence). V lost 5 bases to trimming and J lost 7 bases; unmatched junction nucleotides: 8. The CDR3 sequence is CASSPQTGGGQPQHF. The CDR3 DNA reads as TGTGCCAGTAGTCCTCAGACAGGGGGCGGGCAGCCCCAGCATTTT.

J is TRBJ1-2 and V is TRBV12-2. TRBV12-2 is a listed pseudogene. CDR3 size: 12 residues. CDR3 in DNA: TGTGCAAGTCGTTCCACGGAGTATGGCTACACCTTC. Amino acids: CASRSTEYGYTF.

The V gene is TRBV19, the J gene TRBJ1-2; 7 nucleotides match TRBD1. This CDR3 is 16 amino acids long. The V and J ends lost 6 bases and 0 bases, in that order; junction bases with no gene match: 10. CDR1 LNHDA and CDR2 SQIVND come from the germline V gene (reference sequence). DNA for the CDR3: TGTGCCAGTAGACGCAAGGGACAGAATTCTAACTATGGCTACACCTTC. Its translation is CASRRKGQNSNYGYTF.

The CDR3 sequence: CASSFGAQPQHF. CDR3 sequence (DNA): TGTGCCAGCAGTTTTGGGGCTCAGCCCCAGCATTTT. V usage is TRBV28 and J usage is TRBJ1-5; tentatively, D is TRBD1 (5 bases). The CDR3 sequence is 12 residues long. The germline gives CDR1 MDHEN, CDR2 SYDVKM. V was pared by 3 bases and J by 6 bases, with 6 bases between. The complete variable domain, with remaining parts taken from reference TRBV28 and TRBJ1-5, reads DVKVTQSSRYLVKRTGEKVFLECVQDMDHENMFWYRQDPGLGLRLIYFSYDVKMKEKGDIPEGYSVSREKKERFSLILESASTNQTSMYLCASSFGAQPQHFGDGTRLSIL.

The chain joins TRBV6-5 to TRBJ2-7; maybe TRBD2 (6 bases). Per germline, CDR1 MNHEY and CDR2 SVGAGI. This CDR3 region has 14 residues. Trimming removed 5 bases from V and 5 bases from J, with 16 bases in between. The CDR3 is CASSPSTSLHEQYF. Written as DNA, the CDR3 is TGTGCCAGCAGTCCGTCGACTAGTCTCCACGAGCAGTACTTC.

The chain employs TRBV12-3 or TRBV12-4 and TRBJ1-2; D is ambiguous. Trimming shortened V by 2 bases and J by 7 bases, and 11 bases separated the two germline ends. This CDR3 has 13 amino acids. As DNA, the CDR3 is TGTGCCAGCAGTTTACCGCCGCGGGGTGGCTACACCTTC. As protein: CASSLPPRGGYTF.

V is TRBV27 and J is TRBJ1-2, with 9 nucleotides matching TRBD1. The ends lost 2 bases at V and 8 bases at J; junction bases unmatched: 6. This CDR3 has 14 residues. CDR1 is MNHEY, CDR2 SMNVEV, per germline (reference sequence). The CDR3 nucleotides are TGTGCCAGCAGTTTAACAGGGGGCGGGCTCGGCTACACCTTC. Translated: CASSLTGGGLGYTF.

This chain uses TRBV5-4 with TRBJ1-6; D unclear. Deletions cut 8 bases from V and 7 bases from J, with 13 bases between. The CDR3 totals 13 residues. Germline V gene lookup returns CDR1 SGHNT and CDR2 YYREEE (reference sequence). CDR3 sequence: CARAAGPNSPLHF. The DNA of the CDR3 is TGTGCCAGGGCCGCTGGGCCGAATTCACCCCTCCACTTT. The variable domain in full, with the rest retrieved from reference TRBV5-4 and TRBJ1-6, is ETGVTQSPTHLIKTRGQQVTLRCSSQSGHNTVSWYQQALGQGPQFIFQYYREEENGRGNFPPRFSGLQFPNYSSELNVNALELDDSALYLCARAAGPNSPLHFGNGTRLTVT.

The gene calls are TRBV18 and TRBJ2-3, with D possibly being TRBD2 (6 bases). The CDR3 extends over 15 amino acids. Trimming stripped 0 bases from V and 2 bases from J, with 9 bases between. Germline loops: CDR1 KGHSH, CDR2 LQKENI. In DNA, the CDR3 is TGTGCCAGCTCACCACCGGGACTCACCACAGATACGCAGTATTTT. It is translated as CASSPPGLTTDTQYF.

The genes are TRBV4-1 and TRBJ2-5; no definite D call. Germline loops: CDR1 MGHRA, CDR2 YSYEKL. This CDR3 spans 13 amino acids. V lost 1 base, J lost 3 bases, and 6 bases lay in between. In DNA, the CDR3 is TGCGCCAGCAGCCAAGCTCGGGAAGAGACCCAGTACTTC. Amino acids: CASSQAREETQYF.

This clone has a handful of counts. Here the CDR3 reads CASKTLGNQPQHF. The CDR3 DNA reads TGTGCCAGTAAGACACTCGGCAATCAGCCCCAGCATTTT. V gene TRBV6-6 combines with J gene TRBJ1-5, with D unclear. V was cut by 9 bases and J by 2 bases, with 11 bases left in between. The CDR3 covers 13 residues. Per the germline V gene, CDR1 is MNHNY and CDR2 is SVGAGI (reference sequence).

The chain employs TRBV7-2 and TRBJ2-1; TRBD2 aligns across 10 bases. V lost 4 bases and J lost 8; bases outside the gene matches: 5. CDR3 length equals 14 residues. Germline CDR1 is SGHTA and CDR2 is FQGNSA. CDR3 region: CASSSSGRLDEQFF. As DNA, the CDR3 is TGTGCCAGCAGCTCTAGCGGGAGATTGGATGAGCAGTTCTTC. The full variable domain, in which reference TRBV7-2 and TRBJ2-1 provide the parts outside the CDR3, is GAGVSQSPSNKVTEKGKDVELRCDPISGHTALYWYRQSLGQGLEFLIYFQGNSAPDKSGLPSDRFSAERTGGSVSTLTIQRTQQEDSAVYLCASSSSGRLDEQFFGPGTRLTVL.

The J gene is TRBJ2-1, the V gene TRBV7-6; 13 bases match TRBD2. Trimming removed 4 bases from V and 9 bases from J; junction bases left unmatched: 9. Germline values: CDR1 SGHVS, CDR2 FNYEAQ. The CDR3 is made up of 16 amino acids. CDR3 residues: CASSSRTSGSSGEQFF. CDR3 sequence (DNA): TGTGCCAGCAGCTCCCGGACTAGCGGGAGTTCGGGTGAGCAGTTCTTC.

V and J are TRBV19 and TRBJ1-4; TRBD1 might be the D (5 bases). The CDR3 has 13 amino acids. Trimming took 5 bases from V and 8 from J, leaving 12 bases between them. Germline V gene sequence: CDR1 LNHDA, CDR2 SQIVND (reference sequence). Written as DNA, the CDR3 is TGTGCCAGTAGTTCCAGGGCATCGGAAAAACTGTTTTTT. Translation: CASSSRASEKLFF.

The chain links TRBV9 to TRBJ1-6, with D perhaps matching TRBD1 (6 bases). This CDR3 region has 15 residues. Trimming took 2 bases from V and 4 from J, leaving 10 bases between them. Germline CDR1 SGDLS, CDR2 YYNGEE. CDR3 bases: TGTGCCAGCAGCGTCCAGGACAGTTATAATTCACCCCTCCACTTT. Translation gives CASSVQDSYNSPLHF.

The chain has TRBV19 and TRBJ1-2; 7 positions match TRBD1. The germline V gene has CDR1 LNHDA and CDR2 SQIVND (reference sequence). The J segment lost 4 bases and the V segment lost 3 bases, leaving 8 bases of the junction unmatched. The length of the CDR3 is 15 residues. The CDR3, as DNA: TGTGCCAGTAGTATCCCACAGGGGCAAGGCTATGGCTACACCTTC. Its translation is CASSIPQGQGYGYTF.

V and J are TRBV28 and TRBJ1-2; the D is unclear. This CDR3 comprises 13 residues. CDR1 and CDR2 (germline): MDHEN, SYDVKM. V was shortened by 0 bases and J by 8 bases, with 10 bases between the two germline ends. The CDR3 reads CASSLWQARGYTF. CDR3 in DNA: TGTGCCAGCAGTTTATGGCAGGCCAGGGGCTACACCTTC.

This rearrangement joins TRBV7-3 to TRBJ2-1; unclear D gene. Germline CDR1 SGHTA, CDR2 FQGTGA. The CDR3 covers 16 residues. Trimming took off 4 bases at V and 0 bases at J, with 13 bases between the two ends. CDR3 in amino acids: CASSSSSASSYNEQFF. The CDR3 coding sequence is TGTGCCAGCAGCTCCTCAAGCGCCAGCTCCTACAATGAGCAGTTCTTC.

This clone was picked up a small number of times. The chain is built from TRBV30 and TRBJ2-2; a weak D match, TRBD1 (6 bases). Trimming shortened V by 4 bases and J by 0 bases, and 12 bases separated the two germline ends. Germline V gene sequence: CDR1 GTSNPN, CDR2 SVGIG (reference sequence). The CDR3 extends over 15 amino acids. The DNA of the CDR3 is TGTGCCTGGAACAGGGTACAAGCGAACACCGGGGAGCTGTTTTTT. Protein: CAWNRVQANTGELFF.

V is TRBV7-3 and J is TRBJ2-1; TRBD1 is a possible D gene (6 bases). Germline V gene data show CDR1 as SGHTA and CDR2 as FQGTGA. This CDR3 has 13 amino acids. V lost 4 bases and J lost 9, with 13 bases in between. The DNA of the CDR3 is TGTGCCAGCAGCTCAGGGGTAGGGGGTGAGCAGTTCTTC. Translated: CASSSGVGGEQFF.

The chain carries TRBV2 and TRBJ2-5; TRBD1 is a possible D gene (5 bases). V was cut by 2 bases and J by 1 base, with 8 bases left in between. The CDR3 totals 14 residues. CDR1 is SNHLY and CDR2 is FYNNEI in the germline V gene. The CDR3: CASSELGLQETQYF. In nucleotides, the CDR3 is TGTGCCAGCAGTGAATTGGGGCTCCAAGAGACCCAGTACTTC.